This T cell receptor (beta chain) was retrieved from a study of shared clonotypes between healthy human individuals. Details on this clone: The antigen remains undetermined.

Regarding the study as a whole: Non-shared clonotypes showed lower generation probabilities than clonotypes common to all four donors.

The naive CD8 population came from CD45RO-negative cells selected for CCR7, without terminally differentiated effector memory CD45RA+ cells. Those who donated were healthy HIV-negative adults, with no recent acute infections or vaccinations reported. Assay: immunoSEQ multiplex PCR; the TCRdb copy retains only in-frame clones and omits some. Of millions of clones in the sample, less than 95% were seen once. The CDR3 consists of 15 residues. CDR1 SEHNR and CDR2 FQNEAQ come from the germline V gene (reference sequence). V was pared by 1 base and J by 9 bases, with 18 bases between. Specimen: naive CD8+ T cells sorted from blood. This chain connects TRBV7-9 to TRBJ2-5, with a weak D call TRBD2 (5 bases). The clonotype originates from a man younger than 35 in good health. For the CDR3, the DNA is TGTGCCAGCAGCTTAGGAGGGCCGTCCGAAGGAGCCCAGTACTTC. Amino acid sequence: CASSLGGPSEGAQYF.